The 7 T cell receptor beta chains in this list originate from one sample, sequenced in a study of cytomegalovirus exposure and HLA in healthy donors. Primers: 60 Vbeta forward and 13 Jbeta reverse. Sequencing used immunoSEQ multiplex PCR; TCRdb keeps in-frame clones, though not all of them. The sample includes some 96,000 clones, 76% seen only once; the top ten take roughly 2%. Sequencing was carried out using PBMCs. The receptors here all came from a man aged 40-49 years in good health and CMV-seronegative.

The gene calls are TRBV7-8 and TRBJ1-5; no reliable D call. V gave up 1 base and J gave up 4 bases, with 8 bases separating them. The germline CDR1 and CDR2 sequences are SGHVS and FQNEAQ. The CDR3 has 14 amino acids. The CDR3 DNA sequence: TGTGCCAGCAGCTTAGATACGGGGAATCAGCCCCAGCATTTT. Translation gives CASSLDTGNQPQHF.

The chain recombines TRBV6-5 with TRBJ1-5, with D possibly TRBD1 on 6 matching bases. The V end lost 6 bases, the J end lost 7 bases, and 19 bases lay between the germline ends. There are 15 residues in the CDR3. The germline V gene encodes CDR1 MNHEY and CDR2 SVGAGI. CDR3 sequence: CASRRRPGEGQPQHF. The CDR3 DNA reads TGTGCCAGCAGACGAAGGCCAGGGGAAGGCCAGCCCCAGCATTTT.

This clone was seen only once. This sequence joins TRBV5-1 and TRBJ1-2, with 9 bases identical to TRBD1. The length of the CDR3 is 13 residues. Trimming at V came to 5 bases and at J to 7 bases, leaving 6 bases not matched to a gene. The germline V gene has CDR1 SGHRS and CDR2 YFSETQ. This CDR3 reads CASSETGGGGYTF. CDR3 DNA: TGCGCCAGCAGTGAGACAGGGGGTGGTGGCTACACCTTC.

The V and J genes are TRBV2 and TRBJ1-1, with D unclear. Trimming removed 8 bases at V and 0 bases at J, with 7 bases between. The CDR3 is 12 amino acids. The germline CDR1 and CDR2 sequences are SNHLY and FYNNEI. The CDR3 nucleotides are TGTGCCAGCTTTACTGTGAACACTGAAGCTTTCTTT. This translates into CASFTVNTEAFF. The full variable domain, rest sourced from reference TRBV2 and TRBJ1-1, is EPEVTQTPSHQVTQMGQEVILRCVPISNHLYFYWYRQILGQKVEFLVSFYNNEISEKSEIFDDQFSVERPDGSNFTLKIRSTKLEDSAMYFCASFTVNTEAFFGQGTRLTVV.

The chain couples TRBV30 to TRBJ2-2, with 7 positions matching TRBD1. The germline V gene encodes CDR1 GTSNPN and CDR2 SVGIG (reference sequence). CDR3 length: 14 amino acids. After removal of 7 bases from V and 0 bases from J, the junction contained 5 bases not matched to a gene. The CDR3 nucleotides are TGTGCCTCTCCCGGGACAGCGAACACCGGGGAGCTGTTTTTT. This translates into CASPGTANTGELFF.

This chain joins TRBV19 and TRBJ1-2; D is possibly TRBD1 (6 bases). CDR3 size: 14 residues. Looked up from germline, CDR1 is LNHDA and CDR2 is SQIVND (reference sequence). V gave up 5 bases and J gave up 8 bases, with 18 bases separating them. CDR3 in amino acids: CASSPPGASNGYTF. The CDR3 coding sequence is TGTGCCAGTAGTCCCCCAGGGGCCTCGAACGGCTACACCTTC.

The chain is built from TRBV7-2 and TRBJ2-1; 7 bases are a match to TRBD1. The CDR3 is made up of 16 amino acids. J lost 9 bases, V lost 4 bases, and 15 bases had no gene match. Germline V gives CDR1 SGHTA, CDR2 FQGNSA. The DNA of the CDR3 is TGTGCCAGCAGCTCCCGACTGGGCCGCCCAGGGGGTGAGCAGTTCTTC. Its protein product is CASSSRLGRPGGEQFF.